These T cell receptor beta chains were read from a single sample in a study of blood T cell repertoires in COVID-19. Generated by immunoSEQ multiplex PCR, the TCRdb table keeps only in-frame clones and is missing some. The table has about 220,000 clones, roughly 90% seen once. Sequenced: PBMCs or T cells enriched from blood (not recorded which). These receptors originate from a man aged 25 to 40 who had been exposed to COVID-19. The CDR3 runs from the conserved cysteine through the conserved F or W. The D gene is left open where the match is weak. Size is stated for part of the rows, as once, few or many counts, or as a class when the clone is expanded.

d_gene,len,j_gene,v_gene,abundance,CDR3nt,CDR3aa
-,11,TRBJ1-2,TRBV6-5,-,TGTGCCAGCAGTAAGGACAGTCTCTACACCTTC,CASSKDSLYTF
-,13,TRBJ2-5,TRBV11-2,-,TGTGCCAGCAGCTGGACAGACCAAGAGACCCAGTACTTC,CASSWTDQETQYF
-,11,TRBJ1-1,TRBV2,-,TGTGCCAGCAGTGTCAGGGTTGAAGCTTTCTTT,CASSVRVEAFF
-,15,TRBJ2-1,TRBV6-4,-,TGTGCCAGCAGTGACTCAAGGAGGGCCTACAATGAGCAGTTCTTC,CASSDSRRAYNEQFF
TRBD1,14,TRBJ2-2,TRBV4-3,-,TGCGCCAGCAGCCAACAGGGGGTGACCGGGGAGCTGTTTTTT,CASSQQGVTGELFF
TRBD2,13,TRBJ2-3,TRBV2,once,TGTGCCGCCGCAGCGGGGGGGTCAGATACGCAGTATTTT,CAAAAGGSDTQYF
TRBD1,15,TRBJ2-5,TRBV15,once,TGTGCCACCAGCAGAGAACAGGGGGCTAGGGAGACCCAGTACTTC,CATSREQGARETQYF
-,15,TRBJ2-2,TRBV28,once,TGTGCCAGCAGTCGAGGTCGGTTGAACACCGGGGAGCTGTTTTTT,CASSRGRLNTGELFF
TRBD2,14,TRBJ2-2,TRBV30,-,TGTGCCTCGCGGGGGATGGGAGGTGCCGGGGAGCTGTTTTTT,CASRGMGGAGELFF
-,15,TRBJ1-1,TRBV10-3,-,TGTGCCATCAGTGAGTCGATGGCAGTGAACACTGAAGCTTTCTTT,CAISESMAVNTEAFF
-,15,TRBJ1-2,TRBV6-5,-,TGTGCCAGCACGGAACTTTCGGGGATGGCCTATGGCTACACCTTC,CASTELSGMAYGYTF
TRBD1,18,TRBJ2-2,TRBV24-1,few,TGTGCCACCAGTGATAATACAAGGAACAGGGGATACACCGGGGAGCTGTTTTTT,CATSDNTRNRGYTGELFF
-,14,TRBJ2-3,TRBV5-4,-,TGTGCCAGCAGCTTCGGTCTTGACACAGATACGCAGTATTTT,CASSFGLDTDTQYF
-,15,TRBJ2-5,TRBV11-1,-,TGTGCCAGCAGCTTAGACGGGACACACCAAGAGACCCAGTACTTC,CASSLDGTHQETQYF
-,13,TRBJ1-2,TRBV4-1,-,TGCGCCAGCAGCCAAGCCGGGAGCTATGGCTACACCTTC,CASSQAGSYGYTF
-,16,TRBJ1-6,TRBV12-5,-,TGTGCTACGGAGGGTCTTGGGGGCTCCTATAATTCACCCCTCCACTTT,CATEGLGGSYNSPLHF
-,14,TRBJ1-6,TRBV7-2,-,TGTGCCAGCAGCTTAGACAGGGAGAGGTCACCCCTCCACTTT,CASSLDRERSPLHF
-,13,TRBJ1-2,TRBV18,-,TGTGCCAGCTCCCTGAGCTCGGACTACGGCTACACCTTC,CASSLSSDYGYTF
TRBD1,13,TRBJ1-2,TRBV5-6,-,TGTGCCAGCAGCACAGGGACAGGGGATGGCTACACCTTC,CASSTGTGDGYTF
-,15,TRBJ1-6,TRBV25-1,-,TGTGCCAGCAGCCCACCGGTCGGGTATAATTCACCCCTCCACTTT,CASSPPVGYNSPLHF
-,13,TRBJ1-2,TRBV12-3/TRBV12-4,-,TGTGCCAGCAGCTCTGGACATTACTATGGCTACACCTTC,CASSSGHYYGYTF
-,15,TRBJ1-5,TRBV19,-,TGTGCCAGTCTTGGGGACTCCGGGAGCAATCAGCCCCAGCATTTT,CASLGDSGSNQPQHF
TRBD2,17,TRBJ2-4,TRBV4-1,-,TGCGCCAGCAGCCAACCTACTAGCGGGACCTACAAAAACATTCAGTACTTC,CASSQPTSGTYKNIQYF
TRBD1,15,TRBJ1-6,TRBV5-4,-,TGTGCCAGCAGCTTGGCGGGACAGTTTTCTTCACCCCTCCACTTT,CASSLAGQFSSPLHF
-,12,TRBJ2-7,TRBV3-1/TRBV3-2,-,TGTGCCAGCAGCCGGAACGGAGGGGAGGAGTACTTC,CASSRNGGEEYF
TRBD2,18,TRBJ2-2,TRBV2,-,TGTGCCAGCAGTGAACCCCTAGCGGGGGCCCGAGGGGCCGGGGAGCTGTTTTTT,CASSEPLAGARGAGELFF
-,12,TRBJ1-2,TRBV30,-,TGTGCCTGGAGTGGTGGAGAGTATGGCTACACCTTC,CAWSGGEYGYTF
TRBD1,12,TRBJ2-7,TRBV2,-,TGTGCCAGCAGTGGGGACAGCCACGAGCAGTACTTC,CASSGDSHEQYF
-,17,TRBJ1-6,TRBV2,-,TGTGCCAGCAGACTATCTGGACAGCCCTCCTATAATTCACCCCTCCACTTT,CASRLSGQPSYNSPLHF
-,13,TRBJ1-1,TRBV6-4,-,TGTGCCAGCAGTGAACAGGGAAGGACTGAAGCTTTCTTT,CASSEQGRTEAFF
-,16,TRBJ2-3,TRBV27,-,TGTGCCAGCAGCCCTACGGGAACGGGGGTCGGGGATACGCAGTATTTT,CASSPTGTGVGDTQYF